This TCR beta chain comes out of a study of T cells after yellow fever vaccination. The study, taken as a whole, reports: The bulk population could contribute abundant contaminating clonotypes to FACS-sorted repertoires.

Trimming took off 0 bases at V and 0 bases at J, with 9 bases between the two ends. Germline V CDR1 and CDR2: MNHEY, SVGAGI. The CDR3 has 17 residues. Comments on this clonotype: Its antigen is not identified.

Each CDR3 protein is one row after TCRdb ran MiXCR on the 5' RACE reads. Here the sample spans 400,000 or so distinct CDR3 sequences, about 19% being singletons. The rearrangement links TRBV6-5 to TRBJ2-6; D unclear. Sequenced material: PBMCs, taken before the yellow fever booster vaccination. The source is a man aged 18 to 29 who received the YFV17D yellow fever vaccine. The CDR3 loop reads CASSYSATNSGANVLTF. The CDR3 nucleotides read TGTGCCAGCAGTTACTCCGCGACCAACTCTGGGGCCAACGTCCTGACTTTC.